The present T cell receptor beta chain was sequenced within a study of T cell changes during pregnancy in multiple sclerosis. The junction had 8 bases not matched to a gene; V was cut back by 3 bases and J by 7 bases. In germline, CDR1 is SGHRS, CDR2 YFSETQ. The length of the CDR3 is 16 residues. Generated by immunoSEQ multiplex PCR, the TCRdb table keeps only in-frame clones and is missing some. This table holds 70,000 or so clones, around nine tenths found once. The chain has TRBV5-1 and TRBJ1-6, with TRBD1 matching 9 bases. The sequence was obtained from a female donor with multiple sclerosis, enrolled in a pregnancy study. The specimen comprised CD4+ T cells from peripheral blood mononuclear cells, sampled before pregnancy. CDR3 sequence: CASSYRDRVENSPLHF. The CDR3, as DNA: TGCGCCAGCAGCTACCGGGACAGGGTTGAGAATTCACCCCTCCACTTT.